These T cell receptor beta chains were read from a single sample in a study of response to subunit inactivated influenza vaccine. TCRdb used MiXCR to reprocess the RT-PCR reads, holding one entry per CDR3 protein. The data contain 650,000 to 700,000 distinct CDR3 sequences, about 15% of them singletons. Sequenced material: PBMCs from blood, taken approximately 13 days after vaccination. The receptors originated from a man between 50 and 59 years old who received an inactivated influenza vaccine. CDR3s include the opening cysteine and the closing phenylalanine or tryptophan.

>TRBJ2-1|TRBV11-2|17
CASSFAVASGAYNEQFF
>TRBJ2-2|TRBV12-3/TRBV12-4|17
CASSSLRGAALTGELFF
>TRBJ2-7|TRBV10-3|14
CATYPGQNSYEQYF
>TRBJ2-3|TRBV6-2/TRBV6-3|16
CASRTATSGRVHTQYF
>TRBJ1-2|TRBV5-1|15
CASSPTRGRGYGYTF
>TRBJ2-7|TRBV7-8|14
CASSQSTVTYEQYF
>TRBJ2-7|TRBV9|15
CASSWGLAGVDEQYF
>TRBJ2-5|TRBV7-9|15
CASSTVEDFQETQYF
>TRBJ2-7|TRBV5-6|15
CASSFARGLVAEQYF
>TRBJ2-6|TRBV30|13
CAWRPSGANVLTF
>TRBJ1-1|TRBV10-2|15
CASRRNPAVYTEAFF
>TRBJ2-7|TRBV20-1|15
CSATTGFPETYEQYF
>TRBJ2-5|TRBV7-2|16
CASSGTSGSGRETQYF
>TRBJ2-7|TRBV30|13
CAWSAGQGAEQYF
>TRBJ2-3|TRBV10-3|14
CAISDSGSTDTQYF
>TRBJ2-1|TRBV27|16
CASSPISGGFHNEQFF
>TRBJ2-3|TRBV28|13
CASVYSSTDTQYF
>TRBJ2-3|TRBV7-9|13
CASSLAMLDTQYF
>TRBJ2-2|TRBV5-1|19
CASSPGRPTSGRNTGELFF
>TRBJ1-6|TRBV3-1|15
CASSATRENNSPLHF
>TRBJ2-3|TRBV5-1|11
CASRRADTQYF
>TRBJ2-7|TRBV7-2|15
CASSPGAEKSYEQYF
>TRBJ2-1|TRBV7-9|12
CASSLAGGEQFF
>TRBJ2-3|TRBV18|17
CASSPPRDRADTDTQYF
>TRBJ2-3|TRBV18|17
CASSPSGSAGLTDTQYF
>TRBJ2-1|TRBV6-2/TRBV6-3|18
CASSYSIYGGDSYNEQFF
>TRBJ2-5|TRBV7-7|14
CALARAGGQETQYF
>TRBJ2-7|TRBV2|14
CASRSSGSPYEQYF